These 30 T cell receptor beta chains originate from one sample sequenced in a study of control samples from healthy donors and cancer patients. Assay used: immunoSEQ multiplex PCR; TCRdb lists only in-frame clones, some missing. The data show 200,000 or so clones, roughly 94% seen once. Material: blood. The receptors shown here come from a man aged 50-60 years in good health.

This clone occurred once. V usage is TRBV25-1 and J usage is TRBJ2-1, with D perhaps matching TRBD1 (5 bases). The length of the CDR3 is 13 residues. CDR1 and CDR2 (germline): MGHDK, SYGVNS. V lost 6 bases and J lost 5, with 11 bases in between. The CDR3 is CASRKTENNEQFF. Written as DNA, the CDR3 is TGTGCCAGCAGGAAGACAGAGAACAATGAGCAGTTCTTC.

The CDR3 loop reads CASSLGAGVNEQYF. CDR3 coding DNA: TGCGCCAGCAGCTTGGGGGCAGGGGTCAACGAGCAGTACTTC. The chain carries TRBV5-1 and TRBJ2-7, with D possibly matching TRBD1 (6 bases). Trimming removed 0 bases from V and 5 bases from J, with 12 bases in between. Germline V gives CDR1 SGHRS, CDR2 YFSETQ. The CDR3 loop spans 14 amino acids.

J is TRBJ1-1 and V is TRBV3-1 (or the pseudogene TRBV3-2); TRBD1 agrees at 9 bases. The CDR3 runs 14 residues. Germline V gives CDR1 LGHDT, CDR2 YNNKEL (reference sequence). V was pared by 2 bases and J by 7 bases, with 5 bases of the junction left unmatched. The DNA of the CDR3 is TGTGCCAGCAGCCAACCGGGACAGGGAAGTGAAGCTTTCTTT. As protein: CASSQPGQGSEAFF.

DNA of the CDR3: TGTGCCAGCAGCCTTGGAGGGGGGGATACAGATACGCAGTATTTT. Amino acid sequence: CASSLGGGDTDTQYF. The chain couples TRBV4-2 to TRBJ2-3; D possibly corresponds to TRBD2 (7 bases). The CDR3 extends over 15 amino acids. CDR1 is LGHNA, CDR2 YNFKEQ, per germline. Trimming pared 4 bases from V and 3 bases from J, leaving 14 bases between.

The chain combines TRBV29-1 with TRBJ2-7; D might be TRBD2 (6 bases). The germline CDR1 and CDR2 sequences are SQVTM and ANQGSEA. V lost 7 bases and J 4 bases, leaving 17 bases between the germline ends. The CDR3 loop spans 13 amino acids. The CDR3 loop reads CSARRGARYEQYF. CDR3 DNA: TGCAGCGCCAGGAGGGGAGCGAGGTACGAGCAGTACTTC.

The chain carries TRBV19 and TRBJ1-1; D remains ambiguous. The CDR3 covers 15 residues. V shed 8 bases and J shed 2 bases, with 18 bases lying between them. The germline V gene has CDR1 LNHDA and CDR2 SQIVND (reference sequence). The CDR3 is CASLGVRQANTEAFF. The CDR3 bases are TGTGCCAGTTTGGGCGTGAGGCAGGCCAACACTGAAGCTTTCTTT.

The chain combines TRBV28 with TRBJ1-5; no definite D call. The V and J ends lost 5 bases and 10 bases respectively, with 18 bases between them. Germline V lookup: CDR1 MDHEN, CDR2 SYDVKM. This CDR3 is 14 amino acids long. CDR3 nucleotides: TGTGCCAGCAGTCTAGTCAGGCGAATCAGCCCCCAGCATTTT. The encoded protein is CASSLVRRISPQHF.

The CDR3 region has the DNA TGTGCCAGCAGTTTAAGAGGCCAGGGGGCCATCGAGCAGTACTTC. Encoded protein: CASSLRGQGAIEQYF. The chain has TRBV28 and TRBJ2-7; 8 bases are a match to TRBD1. The CDR3 extends over 15 amino acids. With 2 bases clipped from V and 6 bases from J, the junction kept 9 bases outside the gene matches. Germline CDR1 reads MDHEN; CDR2 reads SYDVKM.

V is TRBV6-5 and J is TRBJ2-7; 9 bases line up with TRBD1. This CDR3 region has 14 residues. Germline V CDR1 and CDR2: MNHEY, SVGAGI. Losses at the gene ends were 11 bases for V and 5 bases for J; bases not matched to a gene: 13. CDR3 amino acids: CAGGTGGIFDEQYV. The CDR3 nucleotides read TGTGCCGGGGGTACAGGGGGCATTTTCGACGAGCAGTACGTC.

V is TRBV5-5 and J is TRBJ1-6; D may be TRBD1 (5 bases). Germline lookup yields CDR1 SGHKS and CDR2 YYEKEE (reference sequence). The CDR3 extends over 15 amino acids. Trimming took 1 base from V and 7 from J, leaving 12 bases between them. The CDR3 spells CASSLQRDENSPLHF. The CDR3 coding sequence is TGTGCCAGCAGCTTGCAGCGGGACGAAAATTCACCCCTCCACTTT.

The CDR3 nucleotides are TGTGCCAGCTCACCAGGTTTTGACTATGGCTACACCTTC. Amino acid sequence: CASSPGFDYGYTF. The chain has TRBV18 and TRBJ1-2; no definite D call. Germline CDR1 and CDR2: KGHSH and LQKENI. CDR3 length: 13 amino acids. V lost 2 bases, J lost 3 bases, and 7 bases lay in between.

The CDR3 DNA reads as TGTGCCAGCAGTATTCGGGCAGGGGTCTCCTCTGGGGCCAACGTCCTGACTTTC. Protein product: CASSIRAGVSSGANVLTF. The V call is TRBV6-2 or TRBV6-3, the J call TRBJ2-6, with D possibly TRBD1 on 6 matching bases. Germline V gene sequence: CDR1 MNHEY, CDR2 SVGEGT. This CDR3 is built from 18 residues. Trimming cost V 5 bases and J 0 bases, with 17 bases left between them.

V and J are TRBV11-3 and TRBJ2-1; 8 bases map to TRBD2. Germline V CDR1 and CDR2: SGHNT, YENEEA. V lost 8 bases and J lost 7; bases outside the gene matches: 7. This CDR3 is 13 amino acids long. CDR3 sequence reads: CASAGGPENEQFF. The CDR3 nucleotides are TGTGCCAGCGCGGGGGGCCCGGAGAATGAGCAGTTCTTC. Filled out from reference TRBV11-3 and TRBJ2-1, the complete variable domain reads EAGVVQSPRYKIIEKKQPVAFWCNPISGHNTLYWYLQNLGQGPELLIRYENEEAVDDSQLPKDRFSAERLKGVDSTLKIQPAELGDSAVYLCASAGGPENEQFFGPGTRLTVL.

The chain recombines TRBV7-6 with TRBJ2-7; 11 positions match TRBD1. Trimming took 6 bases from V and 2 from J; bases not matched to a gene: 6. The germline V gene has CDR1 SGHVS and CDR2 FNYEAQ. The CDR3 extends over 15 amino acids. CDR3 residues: CASSFRTGGPYEQYF. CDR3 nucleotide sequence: TGTGCCAGCAGTTTCCGGACAGGGGGCCCCTACGAGCAGTACTTC. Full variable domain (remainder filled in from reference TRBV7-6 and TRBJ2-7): GAGVSQSPRYKVTKRGQDVALRCDPISGHVSLYWYRQALGQGPEFLTYFNYEAQQDKSGLPNDRFSAERPEGSISTLTIQRTEQRDSAMYRCASSFRTGGPYEQYFGPGTRLTVT.

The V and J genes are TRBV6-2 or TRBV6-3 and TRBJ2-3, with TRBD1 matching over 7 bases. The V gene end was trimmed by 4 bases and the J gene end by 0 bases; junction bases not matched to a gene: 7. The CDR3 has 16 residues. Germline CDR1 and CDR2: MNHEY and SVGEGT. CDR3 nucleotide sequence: TGTGCCAGCAGTTCACAGGGGCCTCCTAGCACAGATACGCAGTATTTT. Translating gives CASSSQGPPSTDTQYF.

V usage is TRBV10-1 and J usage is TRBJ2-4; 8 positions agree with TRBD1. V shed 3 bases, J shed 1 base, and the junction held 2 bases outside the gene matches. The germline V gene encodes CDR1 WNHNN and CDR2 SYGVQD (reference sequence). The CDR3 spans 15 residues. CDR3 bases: TGCGCCAGCAGTGAAAACAGGGGGGCCAAAAACATTCAGTACTTC. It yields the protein CASSENRGAKNIQYF.

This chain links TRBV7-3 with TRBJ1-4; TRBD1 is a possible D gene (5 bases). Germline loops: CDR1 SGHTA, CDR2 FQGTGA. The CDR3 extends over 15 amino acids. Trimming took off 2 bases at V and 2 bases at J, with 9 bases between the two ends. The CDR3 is CASSLSGTTNEKLFF. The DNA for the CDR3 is TGTGCCAGCAGCTTATCCGGGACGACTAATGAAAAACTGTTTTTT.

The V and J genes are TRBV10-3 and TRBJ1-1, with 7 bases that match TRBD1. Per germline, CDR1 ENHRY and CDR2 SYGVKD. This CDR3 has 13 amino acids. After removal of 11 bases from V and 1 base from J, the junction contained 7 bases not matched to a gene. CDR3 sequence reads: CASSRQGNTEAFF. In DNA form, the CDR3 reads TGTGCCTCCTCCCGACAGGGGAACACTGAAGCTTTCTTT.

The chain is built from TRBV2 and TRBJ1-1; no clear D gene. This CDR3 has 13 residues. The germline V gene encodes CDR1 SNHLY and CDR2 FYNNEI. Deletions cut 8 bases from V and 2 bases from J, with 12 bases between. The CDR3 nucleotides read TGTGCCAGCTTTGGATGGGTTAACACTGAAGCTTTCTTT. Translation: CASFGWVNTEAFF.

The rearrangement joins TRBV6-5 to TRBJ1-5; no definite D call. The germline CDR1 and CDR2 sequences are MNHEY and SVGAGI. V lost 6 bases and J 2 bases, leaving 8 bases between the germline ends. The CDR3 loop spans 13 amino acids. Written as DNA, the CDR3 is TGTGCCAGCAGCCCAGGTCGCAATCAGCCCCAGCATTTT. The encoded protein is CASSPGRNQPQHF.

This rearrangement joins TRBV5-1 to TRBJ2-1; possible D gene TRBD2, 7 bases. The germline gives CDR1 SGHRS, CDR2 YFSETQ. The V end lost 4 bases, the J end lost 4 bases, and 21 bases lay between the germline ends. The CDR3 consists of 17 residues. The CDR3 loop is CASSIQGSVGGYNEQFF. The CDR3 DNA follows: TGCGCCAGCAGCATACAGGGTTCTGTGGGGGGGTACAATGAGCAGTTCTTC.

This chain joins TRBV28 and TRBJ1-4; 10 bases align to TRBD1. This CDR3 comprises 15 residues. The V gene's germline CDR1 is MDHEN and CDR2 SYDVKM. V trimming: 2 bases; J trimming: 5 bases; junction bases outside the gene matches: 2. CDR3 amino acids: CASSLLGQGNEKLFF. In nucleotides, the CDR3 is TGTGCCAGCAGTTTACTGGGACAGGGGAATGAAAAACTGTTTTTT.

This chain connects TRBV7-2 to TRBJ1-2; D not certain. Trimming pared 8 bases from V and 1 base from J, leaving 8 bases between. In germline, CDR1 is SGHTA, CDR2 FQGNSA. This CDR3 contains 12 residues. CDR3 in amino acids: CASGESNYGYTF. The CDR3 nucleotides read TGTGCCAGCGGGGAAAGTAACTATGGCTACACCTTC. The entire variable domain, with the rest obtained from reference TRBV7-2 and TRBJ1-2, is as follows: GAGVSQSPSNKVTEKGKDVELRCDPISGHTALYWYRQSLGQGLEFLIYFQGNSAPDKSGLPSDRFSAERTGGSVSTLTIQRTQQEDSAVYLCASGESNYGYTFGSGTRLTVV.

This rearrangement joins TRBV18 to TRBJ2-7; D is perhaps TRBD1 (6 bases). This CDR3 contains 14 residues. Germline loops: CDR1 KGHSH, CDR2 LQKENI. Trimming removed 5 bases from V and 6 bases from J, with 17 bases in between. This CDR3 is CASSAQDSWGEQYF. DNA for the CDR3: TGTGCCAGCTCAGCCCAGGACAGCTGGGGCGAGCAGTACTTC.

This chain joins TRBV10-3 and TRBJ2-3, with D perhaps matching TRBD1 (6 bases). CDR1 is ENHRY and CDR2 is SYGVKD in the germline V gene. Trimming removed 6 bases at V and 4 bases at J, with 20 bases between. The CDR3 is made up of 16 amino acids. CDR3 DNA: TGTGCCATCAGCCTCCTGGGGGCAGGGTACCCAGATACGCAGTATTTT. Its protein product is CAISLLGAGYPDTQYF.

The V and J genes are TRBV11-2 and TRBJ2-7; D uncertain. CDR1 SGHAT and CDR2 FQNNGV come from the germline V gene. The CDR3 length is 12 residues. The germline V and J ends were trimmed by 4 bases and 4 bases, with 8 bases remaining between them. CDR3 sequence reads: CASSSPTYEQYF. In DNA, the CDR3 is TGTGCCAGCAGCTCCCCTACTTACGAGCAGTACTTC.

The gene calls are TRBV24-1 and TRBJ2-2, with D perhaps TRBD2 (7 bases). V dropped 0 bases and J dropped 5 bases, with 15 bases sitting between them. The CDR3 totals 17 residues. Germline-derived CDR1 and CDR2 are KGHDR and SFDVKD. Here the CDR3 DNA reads TGTGCCACCAGTGATTTGAACAGGGACGGGGGGACCGGGGAGCTGTTTTTT. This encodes CATSDLNRDGGTGELFF.

CDR3 DNA sequence: TGCGCCAGCAGCGTGGGACAGTTAACAACTGAGCAGTTCTTC. As protein: CASSVGQLTTEQFF. This chain connects TRBV5-1 to TRBJ2-1; 7 bases map to TRBD1. The V gene end was trimmed by 4 bases and the J gene end by 9 bases; junction bases not matched to a gene: 10. The CDR3 has 14 amino acids. CDR1 SGHRS and CDR2 YFSETQ come from the germline V gene.

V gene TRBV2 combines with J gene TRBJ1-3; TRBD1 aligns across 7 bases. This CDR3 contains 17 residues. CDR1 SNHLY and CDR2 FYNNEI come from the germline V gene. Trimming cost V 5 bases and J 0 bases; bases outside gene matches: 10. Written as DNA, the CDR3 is TGTGCCAGCAGTCCCGACCGGGACAGCCTCTCTGGAAACACCATATATTTT. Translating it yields CASSPDRDSLSGNTIYF.

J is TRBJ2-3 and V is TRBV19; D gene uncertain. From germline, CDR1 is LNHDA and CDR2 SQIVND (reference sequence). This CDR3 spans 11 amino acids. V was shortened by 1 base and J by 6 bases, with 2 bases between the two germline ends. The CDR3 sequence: CASSIADTQYF. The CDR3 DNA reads TGTGCCAGTAGTATAGCGGATACGCAGTATTTT.